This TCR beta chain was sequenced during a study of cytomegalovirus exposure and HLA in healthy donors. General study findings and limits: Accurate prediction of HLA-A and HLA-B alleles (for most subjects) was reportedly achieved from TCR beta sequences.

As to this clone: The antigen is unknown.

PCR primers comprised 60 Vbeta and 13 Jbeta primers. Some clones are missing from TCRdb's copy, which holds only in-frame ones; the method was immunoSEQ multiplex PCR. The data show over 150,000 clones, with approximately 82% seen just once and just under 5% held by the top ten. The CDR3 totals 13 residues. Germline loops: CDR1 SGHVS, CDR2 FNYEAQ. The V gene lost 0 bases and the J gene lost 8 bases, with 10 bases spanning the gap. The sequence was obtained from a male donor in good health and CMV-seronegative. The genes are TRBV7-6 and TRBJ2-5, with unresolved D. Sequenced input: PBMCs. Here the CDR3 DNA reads TGTGCCAGCAGCTTAGCGCTAGACTCTACCCAGTACTTC. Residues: CASSLALDSTQYF. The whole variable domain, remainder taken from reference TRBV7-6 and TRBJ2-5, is GAGVSQSPRYKVTKRGQDVALRCDPISGHVSLYWYRQALGQGPEFLTYFNYEAQQDKSGLPNDRFSAERPEGSISTLTIQRTEQRDSAMYRCASSLALDSTQYFGPGTRLLVL.